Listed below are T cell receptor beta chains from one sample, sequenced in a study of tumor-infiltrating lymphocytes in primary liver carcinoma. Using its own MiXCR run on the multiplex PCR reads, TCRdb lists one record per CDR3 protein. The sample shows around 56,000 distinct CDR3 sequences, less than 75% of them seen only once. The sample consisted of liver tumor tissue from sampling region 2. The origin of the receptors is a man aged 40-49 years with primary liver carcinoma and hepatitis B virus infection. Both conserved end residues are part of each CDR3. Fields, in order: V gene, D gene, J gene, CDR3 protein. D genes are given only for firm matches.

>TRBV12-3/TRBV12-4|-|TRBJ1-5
CAGSFGQGSNQAQHF
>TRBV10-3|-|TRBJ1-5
CDITEYEGDQPQHF
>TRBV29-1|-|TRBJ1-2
CSVATDGYYGYTF
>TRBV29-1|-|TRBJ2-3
CSVSGKGASDTQYF
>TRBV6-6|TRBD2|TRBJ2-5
CAGSPHSGGAEETQYF
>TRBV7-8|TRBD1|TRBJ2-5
CASNRDRGIETQYF
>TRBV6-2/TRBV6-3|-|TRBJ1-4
CASSYSDPGATNEKLFF
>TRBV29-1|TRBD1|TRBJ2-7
CCVEDRRHDGHYF
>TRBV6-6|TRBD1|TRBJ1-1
CDSSGTGIRTEAFF
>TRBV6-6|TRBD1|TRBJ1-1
CASSTGGTNEAFF
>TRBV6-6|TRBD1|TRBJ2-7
CVSRYGTGDREQYF